The 28 T cell receptor beta chains below all came from one sample that was sequenced in a study of OX40 agonist ivuxolimab in advanced cancers. Profiled with immunoSEQ multiplex PCR; TCRdb holds only in-frame clones, not every one. The data hold some 44,000 clones, with approximately 80% observed a single time. Sequencing used CD4+ or CD8+ T cells sorted from blood, obtained in a trial of the OX40 agonist ivuxolimab. The receptors stem from an adult with an advanced solid tumor such as melanoma, head and neck, liver or kidney cancer.

This clone has just a few counts. The chain recombines TRBV27 with TRBJ2-6, with D uncertain. In germline, CDR1 is MNHEY, CDR2 SMNVEV (reference sequence). V shed 2 bases and J shed 0 bases, with 14 bases lying between them. The CDR3 loop spans 18 amino acids. This chain's CDR3 is CASSLRALDSSGANVLTF. In DNA, the CDR3 is TGTGCCAGCAGTTTACGGGCCCTAGATAGCTCTGGGGCCAACGTCCTGACTTTC.

The rearrangement links TRBV6-5 to TRBJ1-5; D remains ambiguous. The germline gives CDR1 MNHEY, CDR2 SVGAGI. The CDR3 loop spans 13 amino acids. Trimming pared 0 bases from V and 6 bases from J, leaving 6 bases between. The CDR3 region has the DNA TGTGCCAGCAGTTACTCGACGGTTCAGCCCCAGCATTTT. Translating it yields CASSYSTVQPQHF.

This chain links TRBV29-1 with TRBJ2-1; 10 nucleotides match TRBD1. This CDR3 spans 14 amino acids. Germline CDR1 reads SQVTM; CDR2 reads ANQGSEA. V lost 7 bases and J lost 6; bases outside the gene matches: 9. This CDR3 is CSAGRDRGTNEQFF. Here the CDR3 DNA reads TGCAGCGCCGGGAGGGACAGGGGTACCAATGAGCAGTTCTTC.

This chain joins TRBV27 and TRBJ1-2; D may be TRBD1 (6 bases). CDR1 MNHEY and CDR2 SMNVEV come from the germline V gene (reference sequence). Trimming removed 5 bases from V and 7 bases from J, with 14 bases in between. There are 13 residues in the CDR3. The CDR3 here is CASSLTRGAGYTF. CDR3 sequence (DNA): TGTGCCAGCAGTCTAACTAGGGGGGCTGGCTACACCTTC.

This chain connects TRBV2 to TRBJ1-2; D perhaps matches TRBD1 (6 bases). CDR3 length: 13 amino acids. Germline-derived CDR1 and CDR2 are SNHLY and FYNNEI. Trimming took 5 bases from V and 1 from J, leaving 8 bases between them. CDR3 residues: CASSTDSNYGYTF. CDR3 nucleotides: TGTGCCAGCAGTACGGACAGTAACTATGGCTACACCTTC.

The genes are TRBV5-1 and TRBJ2-5, with a weak D call TRBD1 (6 bases). With 2 bases removed from V and 0 bases from J, the gap between germline ends came to 8 bases. The CDR3 runs 14 residues. Looked up from germline, CDR1 is SGHRS and CDR2 is YFSETQ. CDR3 residues: CASSLQGNQETQYF. In DNA form, the CDR3 reads TGCGCCAGCAGCTTACAGGGAAACCAAGAGACCCAGTACTTC.

The J gene is TRBJ1-2, the V gene TRBV7-8; no definite D call. This CDR3 contains 15 residues. The V gene lost 3 bases and the J gene lost 5 bases, with 16 bases spanning the gap. Germline CDR1 SGHVS, CDR2 FQNEAQ. The CDR3 sequence is CASSFSVGLEYGYTF. CDR3 sequence (DNA): TGTGCCAGCAGCTTTTCGGTGGGTTTGGAGTATGGCTACACCTTC.

This chain joins TRBV7-3 and TRBJ1-1; unclear D gene. This CDR3 contains 13 residues. The V gene lost 0 bases and the J gene lost 1 base, with 3 bases spanning the gap. CDR1 and CDR2 from the germline V gene are SGHTA and FQGTGA. The CDR3 nucleotides are TGTGCCAGCAGCTTAACAGGGAACACTGAAGCTTTCTTT. Translated: CASSLTGNTEAFF.

The rearrangement joins TRBV5-1 to TRBJ2-3; D is possibly TRBD2 (6 bases). Germline CDR1 SGHRS, CDR2 YFSETQ. This CDR3 region has 16 residues. V lost 4 bases to trimming and J lost 2 bases, with 17 bases between them. CDR3 region: CASSRRVAELTDTQYF. Written as DNA, the CDR3 is TGCGCCAGCAGCCGCCGGGTAGCGGAGCTCACAGATACGCAGTATTTT.

The J gene is TRBJ2-6, the V gene TRBV5-1; D is ambiguous. Germline V gene lookup returns CDR1 SGHRS and CDR2 YFSETQ. The CDR3 contains 15 residues. V was cut by 4 bases and J by 0 bases, with 8 bases left in between. The CDR3: CASSGQTSGANVLTF. Here the CDR3 DNA reads TGCGCCAGCAGCGGGCAGACCTCTGGGGCCAACGTCCTGACTTTC.

This clone was found once. The chain couples TRBV7-9 to TRBJ2-7; TRBD1 might be the D (6 bases). CDR1 SEHNR and CDR2 FQNEAQ come from the germline V gene (reference sequence). The CDR3 consists of 16 residues. Trimming left V 5 bases short and J 0 bases short, with 17 bases between. The CDR3, as DNA: TGTGCCAGCAGCCGCCCCCAGGGGATGGGCTCCTACGAGCAGTACTTC. Its translation is CASSRPQGMGSYEQYF. The variable domain in full, completed from reference TRBV7-9 and TRBJ2-7, reads DTGVSQNPRHKITKRGQNVTFRCDPISEHNRLYWYRQTLGQGPEFLTYFQNEAQLEKSRLLSDRFSAERPKGSFSTLEIQRTEQGDSAMYLCASSRPQGMGSYEQYFGPGTRLTVT.

The V gene is TRBV18, the J gene TRBJ2-6; 8 bases match TRBD1. V trimming: 2 bases; J trimming: 0 bases; junction bases outside the gene matches: 6. CDR1 KGHSH and CDR2 LQKENI come from the germline V gene. There are 18 residues in the CDR3. CDR3 loop: CASSPISGTGSGANVLTF. The DNA of the CDR3 is TGTGCCAGCTCACCAATTTCCGGGACAGGCTCTGGGGCCAACGTCCTGACTTTC.

The rearrangement uses TRBV28 and TRBJ1-1; D gene uncertain. Deletions cut 2 bases from V and 3 bases from J, with 10 bases between. This CDR3 has 14 amino acids. In germline, CDR1 is MDHEN, CDR2 SYDVKM. DNA for the CDR3: TGTGCCAGCAGTTTAAGGCAGGAGCACACTGAAGCTTTCTTT. Translation gives CASSLRQEHTEAFF.

V gene TRBV28 combines with J gene TRBJ1-6, with a possible D match to TRBD1 (6 bases). Germline V gene lookup returns CDR1 MDHEN and CDR2 SYDVKM. V shed 6 bases and J shed 5 bases, with 11 bases lying between them. The CDR3 length is 14 residues. CDR3 DNA: TGTGCCAGCAGATGGACAGCAAATAATTCACCCCTCCACTTT. It encodes CASRWTANNSPLHF.

The rearrangement links TRBV9 to TRBJ2-1; weak D call: TRBD1 (6 bases). Germline V CDR1 and CDR2: SGDLS, YYNGEE. V was clipped by 4 bases and J by 6 bases, with 11 bases between them. CDR3 length equals 13 residues. The CDR3 nucleotides read TGTGCCAGCAGCTCTAGGACAGTCAATGAGCAGTTCTTC. Amino acids: CASSSRTVNEQFF. The full variable domain, completed using reference TRBV9 and TRBJ2-1, is DSGVTQTPKHLITATGQRVTLRCSPRSGDLSVYWYQQSLDQGLQFLIQYYNGEERAKGNILERFSAQQFPDLHSELNLSSLELGDSALYFCASSSRTVNEQFFGPGTRLTVL.

This clone was seen just once. CDR3 region: CASSVEAINEKLFF. In nucleotides, the CDR3 is TGTGCCAGCAGCGTAGAGGCGATTAATGAAAAACTGTTTTTT. This chain links TRBV9 with TRBJ1-4; D unclear. V lost 0 bases and J lost 4, with 7 bases in between. CDR3 length: 14 amino acids. Looked up from germline, CDR1 is SGDLS and CDR2 is YYNGEE.

The V and J genes are TRBV2 and TRBJ1-4; TRBD1 is a possible D gene (5 bases). Trimming stripped 0 bases from V and 5 bases from J, with 19 bases between. This CDR3 has 18 amino acids. Germline CDR1 is SNHLY and CDR2 is FYNNEI. The DNA for the CDR3 is TGTGCCAGCAGTGAAGCACCACTGGGGGTCGGAGCGAATGAAAAACTGTTTTTT. Its translation is CASSEAPLGVGANEKLFF. The full variable domain, rest sourced from reference TRBV2 and TRBJ1-4, is EPEVTQTPSHQVTQMGQEVILRCVPISNHLYFYWYRQILGQKVEFLVSFYNNEISEKSEIFDDQFSVERPDGSNFTLKIRSTKLEDSAMYFCASSEAPLGVGANEKLFFGSGTQLSVL.

This clone was recorded a few times. CDR3 DNA sequence: TGTGCCAGCAGCTTTCCCGGTTCTAACTATGGCTACACCTTC. Translated, it gives CASSFPGSNYGYTF. The V gene is TRBV5-5, the J gene TRBJ1-2; D gene uncertain. From germline, CDR1 is SGHKS and CDR2 YYEKEE (reference sequence). This CDR3 comprises 14 residues. Trimming shortened V by 2 bases and J by 0 bases, and 8 bases separated the two germline ends.

This chain connects TRBV15 to TRBJ2-7; TRBD2 matches at 7 bases. V gave up 0 bases and J gave up 7 bases; unmatched junction bases: 9. This CDR3 has 15 residues. From germline, CDR1 is LNHNV and CDR2 YYDKDF (reference sequence). Here the CDR3 reads CATSREGEGIREQYF. CDR3 nucleotides: TGTGCCACCAGCAGAGAAGGGGAGGGGATAAGAGAGCAGTACTTC.

For the CDR3, the DNA is TGTGCCATTTATGCGGGACAGGGAGACGAGCAGTACTTC. This translates into CAIYAGQGDEQYF. The V and J genes are TRBV10-3 and TRBJ2-7; 9 bases line up with TRBD1. Germline V gene sequence: CDR1 ENHRY, CDR2 SYGVKD. The J segment lost 5 bases and the V segment lost 9 bases, leaving 8 bases of the junction unmatched. This CDR3 has 13 residues.

Note on this clone: Compared with germline, one end of the junction differs, possibly owing to a read error. The rearrangement uses TRBV6-1 and TRBJ1-4; D call uncertain. The CDR3 sequence is 13 residues long. The germline gives CDR1 MNHNS, CDR2 SASEGT. The CDR3 spells CASSESPNQKLFF. As DNA, the CDR3 is TGTGCCAGCAGTGAAAGCCCTAATCAAAAACTGTTTTTT.

This clone was observed a single time. The chain employs TRBV18 and TRBJ2-4, with 12 bases fitting TRBD2. V was pared by 6 bases and J by 0 bases, with 3 bases of the junction left unmatched. This CDR3 region has 16 residues. Looked up from germline, CDR1 is KGHSH and CDR2 is LQKENI. The CDR3 loop is CASSGLAGLAKNIQYF. The CDR3 DNA sequence: TGTGCCAGCTCTGGACTAGCGGGATTAGCCAAAAACATTCAGTACTTC.

This chain uses TRBV27 with TRBJ2-3; D uncertain. V was cut by 5 bases and J by 8 bases, with 11 bases left in between. Germline loops: CDR1 MNHEY, CDR2 SMNVEV (reference sequence). The CDR3 runs to 12 residues. The CDR3 spells CASSLSFGTQYF. Written as DNA, the CDR3 is TGTGCCAGCAGTCTGAGTTTTGGTACGCAGTATTTT.

The chain couples TRBV21-1 to TRBJ2-7; the table's TRBD1 call for D was not verified on the DNA. TRBV21-1 is a documented pseudogene. This CDR3 is built from 13 residues. The CDR3 DNA reads TGTGCCAGCACCCAACACCTGCCCTACGAGCAGTACTTC. This translates into CASTQHLPYEQYF.

The chain has TRBV7-3 and TRBJ2-7; no definite D call. The length of the CDR3 is 13 residues. Germline CDR1 reads SGHTA; CDR2 reads FQGTGA. The V end was cut by 2 bases, the J end by 1 base, with 6 bases between. DNA of the CDR3: TGTGCCAGCAGCTTAGGTCCGTCCTACGAGCAGTACTTC. Translated, it gives CASSLGPSYEQYF.

The rearrangement joins TRBV19 to TRBJ2-3; TRBD1 aligns across 8 bases. The germline CDR1 and CDR2 sequences are LNHDA and SQIVND (reference sequence). The CDR3 spans 14 residues. Losses at the gene ends were 1 base for V and 6 bases for J; bases not matched to a gene: 3. The CDR3 sequence is CASSIVQGADTQYF. CDR3 bases: TGTGCCAGTAGTATAGTCCAGGGGGCTGATACGCAGTATTTT. The complete variable domain, with remaining parts taken from reference TRBV19 and TRBJ2-3, reads DGGITQSPKYLFRKEGQNVTLSCEQNLNHDAMYWYRQDPGQGLRLIYYSQIVNDFQKGDIAEGYSVSREKKESFPLTVTSAQKNPTAFYLCASSIVQGADTQYFGPGTRLTVL.

The chain carries TRBV7-3 and TRBJ2-2, with 7 bases lining up with TRBD1. In germline, CDR1 is SGHTA, CDR2 FQGTGA. The CDR3 is 16 residues long. With 2 bases clipped from V and 2 bases from J, the junction kept 5 bases outside the gene matches. The chain's CDR3 is CASSLGRGSNTGELFF. The CDR3, as DNA: TGTGCCAGCAGCTTAGGCAGGGGGAGTAACACCGGGGAGCTGTTTTTT.

This chain connects TRBV6-6 to TRBJ1-2, with D hard to call. The V end was cut by 6 bases, the J end by 4 bases, with 12 bases between. Germline V gene lookup returns CDR1 MNHNY and CDR2 SVGAGI (reference sequence). The CDR3 covers 13 residues. The CDR3 loop reads CASRPLTVYGYTF. CDR3 coding DNA: TGTGCCAGCAGACCCTTGACGGTCTATGGCTACACCTTC.